This is a list of T cell receptor beta chains from one sample in a study of blood T cell repertoires in COVID-19. Generated by immunoSEQ multiplex PCR, the TCRdb table keeps only in-frame clones and is missing some. This sample has roughly 55,000 clones; approximately 78% occur once, and the top ten carry over 9.5%. Sample: peripheral blood. All receptors derive from an elderly man with acute or convalescent COVID-19. Both conserved end residues are part of each CDR3. A D gene is named only where the DNA matches it firmly. Only some rows state a clone size, as once, few, many or a class for expanded clones.

V gene: TRBV19; clone size: few; D gene: NA; J gene: TRBJ2-1; CDR3 protein: CASSIDPASYNEQFF; CDR3 DNA: TGTGCCAGTAGTATAGATCCCGCCAGCTACAATGAGCAGTTCTTC
V gene: TRBV5-6; clone size: few; D gene: NA; J gene: TRBJ1-2; CDR3 protein: CASSSPSGGNYGYTF; CDR3 DNA: TGTGCCAGCAGCTCCCCATCCGGCGGTAACTATGGCTACACCTTC
V gene: TRBV4-1; clone size: NA; D gene: TRBD1; J gene: TRBJ1-3; CDR3 protein: CASSLGQGNSGNTIYF; CDR3 DNA: TGCGCCAGCAGCCTCGGACAGGGGAACTCTGGAAACACCATATATTTT
V gene: TRBV5-6; clone size: NA; D gene: TRBD1; J gene: TRBJ1-5; CDR3 protein: CASSSTGPGQGNSNQPQHF; CDR3 DNA: TGTGCCAGCAGCTCCACAGGGCCGGGACAGGGAAATAGCAATCAGCCCCAGCATTTT
V gene: TRBV6-5; clone size: NA; D gene: TRBD1; J gene: TRBJ1-2; CDR3 protein: CATQQGVRYGYTF; CDR3 DNA: TGTGCCACCCAACAGGGGGTCCGATATGGCTACACCTTC
V gene: TRBV29-1; clone size: few; D gene: NA; J gene: TRBJ1-1; CDR3 protein: CSVDVLNTEAFF; CDR3 DNA: TGCAGCGTTGACGTCCTTAACACTGAAGCTTTCTTT
V gene: TRBV24-1; clone size: NA; D gene: NA; J gene: TRBJ2-7; CDR3 protein: CATSDLANEQYF; CDR3 DNA: TGTGCCACCAGTGATTTAGCAAACGAGCAGTACTTC
V gene: TRBV7-9; clone size: few; D gene: TRBD1; J gene: TRBJ1-1; CDR3 protein: CASSFKTGGDTEAFF; CDR3 DNA: TGTGCCAGCAGCTTCAAGACAGGGGGAGACACTGAAGCTTTCTTT
V gene: TRBV7-9; clone size: NA; D gene: NA; J gene: TRBJ1-5; CDR3 protein: CASSLGVAGNQPQHF; CDR3 DNA: TGTGCCAGCAGCTTAGGGGTAGCGGGCAATCAGCCCCAGCATTTT
V gene: TRBV21-1; clone size: NA; D gene: NA; J gene: TRBJ2-2; CDR3 protein: CASSKALGTGGNTGELFF; CDR3 DNA: TGTGCCAGCAGCAAAGCGCTTGGGACAGGTGGGAACACCGGGGAGCTGTTTTTT
V gene: TRBV15; clone size: once; D gene: TRBD1; J gene: TRBJ2-2; CDR3 protein: CATNNDRGTGELFF; CDR3 DNA: TGTGCCACCAACAACGACAGGGGAACCGGGGAGCTGTTTTTT
V gene: TRBV7-9; clone size: NA; D gene: NA; J gene: TRBJ1-3; CDR3 protein: CASSETGSGNTIYF; CDR3 DNA: TGTGCCAGCAGCGAAACAGGGTCTGGAAACACCATATATTTT
V gene: TRBV7-9; clone size: NA; D gene: NA; J gene: TRBJ2-1; CDR3 protein: CASSPLGAGDEQFF; CDR3 DNA: TGTGCCAGCAGCCCCCTCGGAGCCGGGGATGAGCAGTTCTTC
V gene: TRBV5-1; clone size: NA; D gene: TRBD1; J gene: TRBJ2-1; CDR3 protein: CASSTGQVYNEQFF; CDR3 DNA: TGCGCCAGCAGCACCGGACAGGTCTACAATGAGCAGTTCTTC
V gene: TRBV2; clone size: NA; D gene: NA; J gene: TRBJ2-1; CDR3 protein: CASSEGRQGIDEQFF; CDR3 DNA: TGTGCCAGCAGTGAAGGGCGGCAGGGGATCGATGAGCAGTTCTTC
V gene: TRBV5-1; clone size: NA; D gene: NA; J gene: TRBJ1-1; CDR3 protein: CASSLILRSGTEAFF; CDR3 DNA: TGCGCCAGCAGCTTGATCCTTCGTTCGGGGACTGAAGCTTTCTTT
V gene: TRBV7-9; clone size: few; D gene: NA; J gene: TRBJ2-2; CDR3 protein: CASSSGRITGELFF; CDR3 DNA: TGTGCCAGCAGCTCGGGTAGGATCACCGGGGAGCTGTTTTTT
V gene: TRBV7-3; clone size: NA; D gene: TRBD2; J gene: TRBJ2-1; CDR3 protein: CASSSGTSGRANEQFF; CDR3 DNA: TGTGCCAGCAGCTCCGGGACTAGCGGGAGGGCCAATGAGCAGTTCTTC
V gene: TRBV27; clone size: few; D gene: NA; J gene: TRBJ1-1; CDR3 protein: CASSLSAGVNEAFF; CDR3 DNA: TGTGCCAGCAGTTTATCGGCAGGTGTAAATGAAGCTTTCTTT
V gene: TRBV4-1; clone size: few; D gene: TRBD1; J gene: TRBJ2-7; CDR3 protein: CASSHIATGTGGYEQYF; CDR3 DNA: TGCGCCAGCAGCCACATCGCAACCGGGACAGGGGGTTACGAGCAGTACTTC
V gene: TRBV11-2; clone size: few; D gene: TRBD1; J gene: TRBJ2-5; CDR3 protein: CASSTKVGMTGRETQYF; CDR3 DNA: TGTGCCAGCAGCACAAAGGTGGGGATGACAGGGAGAGAGACCCAGTACTTC
V gene: TRBV15; clone size: NA; D gene: NA; J gene: TRBJ2-5; CDR3 protein: CATSRDPRETQYF; CDR3 DNA: TGTGCCACCAGCAGAGACCCCCGAGAGACCCAGTACTTC
V gene: TRBV6-2/TRBV6-3; clone size: NA; D gene: TRBD2; J gene: TRBJ2-5; CDR3 protein: CASSYVGTSGSETQYF; CDR3 DNA: TGTGCCAGCAGTTACGTAGGGACTAGCGGGAGTGAGACCCAGTACTTC
V gene: TRBV9; clone size: NA; D gene: NA; J gene: TRBJ1-5; CDR3 protein: CASSVDSRNQPQHF; CDR3 DNA: TGTGCCAGCAGCGTAGACAGCCGGAATCAGCCCCAGCATTTT
V gene: TRBV7-2; clone size: few; D gene: TRBD1; J gene: TRBJ1-2; CDR3 protein: CASSLEPRGRGYGYTF; CDR3 DNA: TGTGCCAGCAGCTTAGAGCCCAGGGGGCGAGGCTATGGCTACACCTTC
V gene: TRBV5-6; clone size: NA; D gene: TRBD1; J gene: TRBJ1-1; CDR3 protein: CASSKNRGGNTEAFF; CDR3 DNA: TGTGCCAGCAGCAAGAACAGGGGAGGGAACACTGAAGCTTTCTTT
V gene: TRBV5-1; clone size: NA; D gene: TRBD1; J gene: TRBJ2-7; CDR3 protein: CASSLQGAEGYEQYF; CDR3 DNA: TGCGCCAGCAGCTTGCAGGGGGCTGAAGGTTACGAGCAGTACTTC
V gene: TRBV10-1; clone size: NA; D gene: TRBD2; J gene: TRBJ2-1; CDR3 protein: CASSERAGGYNEQFF; CDR3 DNA: TGCGCCAGCAGTGAGCGCGCGGGGGGCTACAATGAGCAGTTCTTC
V gene: TRBV5-1; clone size: NA; D gene: TRBD2; J gene: TRBJ2-3; CDR3 protein: CASSSLAGGFSDTQYF; CDR3 DNA: TGCGCCAGCAGCTCCTTAGCGGGGGGGTTCTCAGATACGCAGTATTTT
V gene: TRBV29-1; clone size: NA; D gene: NA; J gene: TRBJ2-7; CDR3 protein: CSVVLLYEQYF; CDR3 DNA: TGCAGCGTTGTTCTCCTCTACGAGCAGTACTTC
V gene: TRBV19; clone size: NA; D gene: TRBD1; J gene: TRBJ1-2; CDR3 protein: CASSMGTGGIGYTF; CDR3 DNA: TGTGCCAGTAGTATGGGGACAGGGGGCATCGGCTACACCTTC
V gene: TRBV24-1; clone size: NA; D gene: NA; J gene: TRBJ2-5; CDR3 protein: CATSDIGLYQETQYF; CDR3 DNA: TGTGCCACCAGTGATATCGGACTGTACCAAGAGACCCAGTACTTC
V gene: TRBV3-1/TRBV3-2; clone size: NA; D gene: TRBD2; J gene: TRBJ2-3; CDR3 protein: CASSQVPTSGYSYTDTQYF; CDR3 DNA: TGTGCCAGCAGCCAAGTCCCGACTAGCGGGTATAGCTACACAGATACGCAGTATTTT
V gene: TRBV5-4; clone size: NA; D gene: NA; J gene: TRBJ2-3; CDR3 protein: CASSRVRFSDTQYF; CDR3 DNA: TGTGCCAGCAGCCGAGTGCGGTTCTCAGATACGCAGTATTTT
V gene: TRBV3-1/TRBV3-2; clone size: NA; D gene: NA; J gene: TRBJ2-3; CDR3 protein: CASRKASTDTQYF; CDR3 DNA: TGTGCCAGCAGAAAAGCCAGCACAGATACGCAGTATTTT
V gene: TRBV12-5; clone size: NA; D gene: TRBD2; J gene: TRBJ2-1; CDR3 protein: CASGNPRLAGVVEQFF; CDR3 DNA: TGTGCTAGTGGTAACCCCCGACTAGCGGGAGTGGTTGAGCAGTTCTTC